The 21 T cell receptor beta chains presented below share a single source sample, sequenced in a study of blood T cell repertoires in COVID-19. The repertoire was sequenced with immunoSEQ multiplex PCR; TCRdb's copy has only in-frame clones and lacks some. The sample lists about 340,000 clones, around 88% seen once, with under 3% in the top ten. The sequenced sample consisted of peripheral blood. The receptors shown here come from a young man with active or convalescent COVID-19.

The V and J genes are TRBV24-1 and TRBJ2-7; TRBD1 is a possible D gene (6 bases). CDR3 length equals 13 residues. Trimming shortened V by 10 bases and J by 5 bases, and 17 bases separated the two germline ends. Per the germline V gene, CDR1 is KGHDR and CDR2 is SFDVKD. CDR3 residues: CATGKQGTNEQYF. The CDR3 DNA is TGTGCCACTGGGAAACAGGGTACCAACGAGCAGTACTTC.

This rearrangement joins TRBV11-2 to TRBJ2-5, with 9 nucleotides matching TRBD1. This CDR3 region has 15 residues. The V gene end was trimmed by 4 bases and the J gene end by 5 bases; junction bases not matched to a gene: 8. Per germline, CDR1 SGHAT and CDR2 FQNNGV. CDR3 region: CASSSYRGRTETQYF. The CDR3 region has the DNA TGTGCCAGCAGCTCCTACAGGGGGCGGACCGAGACCCAGTACTTC.

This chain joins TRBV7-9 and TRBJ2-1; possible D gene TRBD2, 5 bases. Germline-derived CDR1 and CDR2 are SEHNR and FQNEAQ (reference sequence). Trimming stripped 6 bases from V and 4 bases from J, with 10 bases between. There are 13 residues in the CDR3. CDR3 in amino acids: CASRVGRYNEQFF. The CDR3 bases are TGTGCCAGCAGGGTAGGGAGATACAATGAGCAGTTCTTC.

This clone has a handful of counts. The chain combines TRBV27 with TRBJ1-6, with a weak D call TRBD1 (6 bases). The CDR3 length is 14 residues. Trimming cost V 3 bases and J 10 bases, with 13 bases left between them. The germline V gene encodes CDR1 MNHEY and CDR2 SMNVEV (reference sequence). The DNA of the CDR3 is TGTGCCAGCAGTTTGGGGGGGCGCGGGTCACCCCTCCACTTT. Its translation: CASSLGGRGSPLHF.

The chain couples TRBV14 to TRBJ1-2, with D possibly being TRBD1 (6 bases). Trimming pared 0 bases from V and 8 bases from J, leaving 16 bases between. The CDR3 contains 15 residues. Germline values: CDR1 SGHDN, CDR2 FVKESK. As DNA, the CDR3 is TGTGCCAGCAGCCAAGATATTAGCAGGGGATCCGGCTACACCTTC. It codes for CASSQDISRGSGYTF.

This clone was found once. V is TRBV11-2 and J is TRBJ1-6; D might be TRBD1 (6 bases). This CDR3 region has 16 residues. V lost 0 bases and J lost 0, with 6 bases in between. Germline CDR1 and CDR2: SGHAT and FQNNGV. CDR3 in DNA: TGTGCCAGCAGCTTAGAGGACAGCTCCTATAATTCACCCCTCCACTTT. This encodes CASSLEDSSYNSPLHF.

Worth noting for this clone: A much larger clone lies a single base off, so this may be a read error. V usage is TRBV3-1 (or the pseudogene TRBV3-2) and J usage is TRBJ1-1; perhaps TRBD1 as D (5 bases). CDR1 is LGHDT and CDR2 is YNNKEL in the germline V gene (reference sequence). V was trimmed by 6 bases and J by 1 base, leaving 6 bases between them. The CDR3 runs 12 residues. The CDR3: CASSQGNTEAFF. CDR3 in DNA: TGTGCCAGCAGTCAGGGGAACACTGAAGCTTTCTTT.

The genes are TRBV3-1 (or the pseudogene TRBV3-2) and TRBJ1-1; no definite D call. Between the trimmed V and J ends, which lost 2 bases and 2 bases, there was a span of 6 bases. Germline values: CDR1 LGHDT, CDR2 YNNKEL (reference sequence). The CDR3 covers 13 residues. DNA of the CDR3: TGTGCCAGCAGCCAATACAGTAACACTGAAGCTTTCTTT. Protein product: CASSQYSNTEAFF.

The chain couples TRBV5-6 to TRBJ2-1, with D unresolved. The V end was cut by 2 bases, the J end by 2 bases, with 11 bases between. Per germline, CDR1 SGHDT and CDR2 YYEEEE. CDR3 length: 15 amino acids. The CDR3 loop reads CASSLSGLAYNEQFF. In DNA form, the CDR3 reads TGTGCCAGCAGCTTATCAGGCTTAGCCTACAATGAGCAGTTCTTC.

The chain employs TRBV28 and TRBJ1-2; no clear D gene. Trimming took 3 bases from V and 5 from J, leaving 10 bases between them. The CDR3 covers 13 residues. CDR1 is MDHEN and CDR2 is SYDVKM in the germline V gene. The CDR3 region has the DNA TGTGCCAGCAGTTTGGCCAGTATATATGGCTACACCTTC. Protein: CASSLASIYGYTF.

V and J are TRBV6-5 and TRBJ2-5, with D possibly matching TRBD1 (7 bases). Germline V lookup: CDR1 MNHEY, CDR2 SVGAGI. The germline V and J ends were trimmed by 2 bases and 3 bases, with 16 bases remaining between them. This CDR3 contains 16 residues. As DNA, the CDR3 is TGTGCCAGCAGTTACAGATTGGACAGGAGGGAAGAGACCCAGTACTTC. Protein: CASSYRLDRREETQYF.

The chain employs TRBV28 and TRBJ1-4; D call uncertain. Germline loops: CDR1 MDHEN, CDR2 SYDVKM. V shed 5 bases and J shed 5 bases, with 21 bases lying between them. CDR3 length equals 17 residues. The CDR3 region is CASSLPISWRGNEKLFF. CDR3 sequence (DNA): TGTGCCAGCAGTCTGCCTATCTCGTGGCGCGGGAATGAAAAACTGTTTTTT.

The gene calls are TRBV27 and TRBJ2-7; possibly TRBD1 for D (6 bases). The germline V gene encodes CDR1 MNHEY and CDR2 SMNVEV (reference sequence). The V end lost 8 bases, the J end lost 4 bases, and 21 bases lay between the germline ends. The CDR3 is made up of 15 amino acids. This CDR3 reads CASQLWGQDGYEQYF. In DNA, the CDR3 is TGTGCCAGCCAACTATGGGGACAAGATGGGTACGAGCAGTACTTC.

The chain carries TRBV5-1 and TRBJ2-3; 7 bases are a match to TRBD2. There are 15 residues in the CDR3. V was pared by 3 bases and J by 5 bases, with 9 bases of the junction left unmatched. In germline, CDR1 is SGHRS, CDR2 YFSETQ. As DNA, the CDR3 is TGCGCCAGCAGCTGGGCCGGGACTAAAGGAGATACGCAGTATTTT. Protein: CASSWAGTKGDTQYF. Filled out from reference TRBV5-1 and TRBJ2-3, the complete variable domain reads KAGVTQTPRYLIKTRGQQVTLSCSPISGHRSVSWYQQTPGQGLQFLFEYFSETQRNKGNFPGRFSGRQFSNSRSEMNVSTLELGDSALYLCASSWAGTKGDTQYFGPGTRLTVL.

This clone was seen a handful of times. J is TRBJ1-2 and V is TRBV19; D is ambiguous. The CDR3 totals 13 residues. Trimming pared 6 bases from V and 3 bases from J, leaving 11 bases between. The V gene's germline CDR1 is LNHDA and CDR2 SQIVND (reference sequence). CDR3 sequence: CASRTVRDYGYTF. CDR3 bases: TGTGCCAGTAGAACGGTCCGCGACTATGGCTACACCTTC.

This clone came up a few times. CDR3 protein: CSAEHQETQYF. Written as DNA, the CDR3 is TGCAGCGCGGAACACCAAGAGACCCAGTACTTC. The chain recombines TRBV20-1 with TRBJ2-5, with no clear D. CDR3 size: 11 residues. The germline V gene encodes CDR1 DFQATT and CDR2 SNEGSKA (reference sequence).

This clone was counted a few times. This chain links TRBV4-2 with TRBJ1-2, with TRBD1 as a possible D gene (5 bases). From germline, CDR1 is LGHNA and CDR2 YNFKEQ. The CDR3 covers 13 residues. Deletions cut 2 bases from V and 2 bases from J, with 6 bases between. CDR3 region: CASSQRGNYGYTF. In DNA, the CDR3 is TGTGCCAGCAGCCAACGGGGGAACTATGGCTACACCTTC.

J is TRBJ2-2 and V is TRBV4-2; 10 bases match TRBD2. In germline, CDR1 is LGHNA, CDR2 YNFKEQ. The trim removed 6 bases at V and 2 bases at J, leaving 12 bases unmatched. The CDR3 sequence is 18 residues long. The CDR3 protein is CASRGGSGGAVNTGELFF. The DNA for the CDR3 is TGTGCCAGCAGAGGGGGAAGCGGGGGGGCCGTTAACACCGGGGAGCTGTTTTTT.

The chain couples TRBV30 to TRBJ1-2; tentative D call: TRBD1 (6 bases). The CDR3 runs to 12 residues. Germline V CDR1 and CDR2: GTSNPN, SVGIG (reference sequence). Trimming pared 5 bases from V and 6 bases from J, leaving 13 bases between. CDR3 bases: TGTGCCTGGGGGGGCGACAGGAATGGCTACACCTTC. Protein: CAWGGDRNGYTF.

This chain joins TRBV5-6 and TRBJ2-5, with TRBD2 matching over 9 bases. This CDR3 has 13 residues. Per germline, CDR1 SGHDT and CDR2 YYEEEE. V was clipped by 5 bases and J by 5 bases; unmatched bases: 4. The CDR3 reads CASRVAGAETQYF. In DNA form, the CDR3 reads TGTGCCAGCAGGGTAGCGGGAGCCGAGACCCAGTACTTC.

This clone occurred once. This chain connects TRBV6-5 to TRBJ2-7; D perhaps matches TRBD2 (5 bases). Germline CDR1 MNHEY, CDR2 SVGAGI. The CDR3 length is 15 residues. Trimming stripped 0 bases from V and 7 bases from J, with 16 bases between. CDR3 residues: CASSYSTYAGGEQYF. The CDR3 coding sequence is TGTGCCAGCAGTTACTCGACTTACGCGGGTGGGGAGCAGTACTTC.